This record covers a single TCR beta chain. For TCRbeta, the library was prepared with unique molecular identifiers. Via MiXCR, TCRdb re-called the PCR reads, giving one row per CDR3 protein. The sample records about 580,000 distinct CDR3 sequences, 25% to 30% being singletons. This specimen comes from a study of T-cell reconstitution after alpha-beta-depleted transplantation in children. The receptor was isolated from a boy less than two years old with Wiskott-Aldrich syndrome, due to receive a stem cell transplant. The specimen comprised PBMCs, sampled before TCRalphabeta/CD19-depleted stem cell transplant.

The CDR3 DNA reads as TGTGCCAGCAGCCGAGGCTTAGTTGAGACTGAAGCTTTCTTT. It yields the protein CASSRGLVETEAFF. V gene TRBV3-1 combines with J gene TRBJ1-1; D gene ambiguous. The CDR3 extends over 14 amino acids. CDR1 is LGHDT, CDR2 YNNKEL, per germline (reference sequence). Trimming stripped 4 bases from V and 5 bases from J, with 14 bases between.